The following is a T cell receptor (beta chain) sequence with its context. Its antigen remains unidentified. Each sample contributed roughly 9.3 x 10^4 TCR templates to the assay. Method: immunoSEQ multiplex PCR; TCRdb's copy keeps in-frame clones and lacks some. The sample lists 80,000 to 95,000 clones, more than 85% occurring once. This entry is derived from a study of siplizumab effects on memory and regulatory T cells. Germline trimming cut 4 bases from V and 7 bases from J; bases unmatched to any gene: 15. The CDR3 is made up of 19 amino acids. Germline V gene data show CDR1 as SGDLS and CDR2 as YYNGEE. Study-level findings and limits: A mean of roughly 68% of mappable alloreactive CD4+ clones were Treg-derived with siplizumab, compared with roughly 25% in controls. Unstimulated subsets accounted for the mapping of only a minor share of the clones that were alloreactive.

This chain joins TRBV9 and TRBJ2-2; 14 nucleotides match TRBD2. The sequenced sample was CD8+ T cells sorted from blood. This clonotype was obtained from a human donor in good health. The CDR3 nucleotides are TGTGCCAGCAGCTTAAGACCGGGACTAGCGGGAGTTGTAGGCGGGGAGCTGTTTTTT. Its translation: CASSLRPGLAGVVGGELFF.